The 8 T cell receptor beta chains below were found in one sample sequenced in a study of immune evolution from preneoplasia to lung adenocarcinoma. TCRdb keeps only in-frame clones here, not all; method: immunoSEQ multiplex PCR. Altogether approximately 14,000 clones are present, 70% to 85% being singletons, with the ten largest covering roughly 3%. Sequences were obtained from FFPE minimally invasive lung adenocarcinoma tissue. The receptors stem from a person aged 55-80 years with lung adenocarcinoma.

This chain uses TRBV19 with TRBJ2-6, with 9 bases fitting TRBD1. Germline V gives CDR1 LNHDA, CDR2 SQIVND (reference sequence). The CDR3 is made up of 17 amino acids. The junction had 8 bases not matched to a gene; V was cut back by 6 bases and J by 2 bases. Written as DNA, the CDR3 is TGTGCCAGTAGCCTTAGGACAGGGGATGCTGGGGCCAACGTCCTGACTTTC. This gives the protein CASSLRTGDAGANVLTF.

This clone was counted a single time. The chain combines TRBV28 with TRBJ2-3, with TRBD2 identical over 10 bases. J gave up 3 bases and V 10 bases, and 7 bases lay outside the gene matches. Per the germline V gene, CDR1 is MDHEN and CDR2 is SYDVKM. The CDR3 consists of 14 residues. The CDR3 bases are TGTGCCATCTCACTAGCGGGGAGGACAGATACGCAGTATTTT. This gives the protein CAISLAGRTDTQYF.

V gene TRBV7-3 combines with J gene TRBJ2-3, with D maybe TRBD2 (5 bases). The CDR3 totals 16 residues. V lost 1 base to trimming and J lost 5 bases, with 16 bases between them. The germline V gene has CDR1 SGHTA and CDR2 FQGTGA. DNA of the CDR3: TGTGCCAGCAGCTTAAGCGGGCTAGTGGGTCTAGATACGCAGTATTTT. Amino acids: CASSLSGLVGLDTQYF.

The CDR3 is CAWRIPGQGKGSYGYTF. In nucleotides, the CDR3 is TGTGCCTGGAGGATACCGGGACAGGGGAAGGGTAGCTATGGCTACACCTTC. This chain links TRBV30 with TRBJ1-2, with 10 bases lining up with TRBD1. Germline V gene sequence: CDR1 GTSNPN, CDR2 SVGIG (reference sequence). This CDR3 is 17 amino acids long. Germline trimming cut 3 bases from V and 4 bases from J; bases unmatched to any gene: 14.

Only one count was recorded for this clone. V gene TRBV19 combines with J gene TRBJ2-7; D call uncertain. V was pared by 4 bases and J by 3 bases, with 4 bases between. The CDR3 loop spans 11 amino acids. Germline CDR1 is LNHDA and CDR2 is SQIVND (reference sequence). The CDR3 bases are TGTGCCAGTAGTAGCTTCTACGAGCAGTACTTC. Translated, it gives CASSSFYEQYF.

V and J are TRBV28 and TRBJ2-7; TRBD1 matches 7 bases. This CDR3 region has 11 residues. J lost 5 bases, V lost 7 bases, and 2 bases had no gene match. The germline CDR1 and CDR2 sequences are MDHEN and SYDVKM. The DNA for the CDR3 is TGTGCCAGCATCAGGGGGAACGAGCAGTACTTC. Translated, it gives CASIRGNEQYF.

The CDR3 bases are TGTGCCAGCAGCTTGGACCCGCGAGGAGATACGCAGTATTTT. Translation gives CASSLDPRGDTQYF. The chain is built from TRBV5-4 and TRBJ2-3; D remains unclear. V lost 0 bases, J lost 5 bases, and 10 bases lay in between. The length of the CDR3 is 14 residues. Germline CDR1 is SGHNT and CDR2 is YYREEE (reference sequence).

This clone was recorded a few times. The gene calls are TRBV6-1 and TRBJ2-7; 7 bases agree with TRBD2. The CDR3 has 15 amino acids. Trimming removed 2 bases from V and 4 bases from J; junction bases left unmatched: 8. CDR1 MNHNS and CDR2 SASEGT come from the germline V gene. The CDR3 DNA sequence: TGTGCCAGCAGTGAATGGGCGGGAGAGTTTTACGAGCAGTACTTC. This encodes CASSEWAGEFYEQYF.